This T cell receptor beta chain stems from a study of blood T cell repertoires in COVID-19. CDR1 and CDR2 (germline): MGHRA, YSYEKL. The CDR3 length is 15 residues. The V end lost 4 bases, the J end lost 5 bases, and 15 bases lay between the germline ends. Sequencing was performed with immunoSEQ multiplex PCR; in TCRdb, only in-frame clones are kept and a portion is missing. The repertoire holds about 170,000 clones, with roughly 80% as singletons. This receptor was taken from a woman aged 40 to 55 with COVID-19, enrolled during active disease. Source material: peripheral blood. The chain is built from TRBV4-1 and TRBJ1-5; weak D call: TRBD1 (5 bases). The CDR3 loop is CASSLLGGKDQPQHF. CDR3 in DNA: TGCGCCAGCAGCCTTCTCGGGGGTAAGGATCAGCCCCAGCATTTT.